The 21 T cell receptor beta chains below all came from one sample that was sequenced in a study of T cell responses to AZD1222 COVID-19 vaccine. Sequencing was performed with immunoSEQ multiplex PCR; in TCRdb, only in-frame clones are kept and a portion is missing. The table includes around 78,000 clones, 87% detected once. Sample: peripheral blood, taken on day 0 of AZD1222 vaccination. The receptors come from an adult in good health.

The chain recombines TRBV2 with TRBJ2-4; D possibly corresponds to TRBD1 (7 bases). Trimming removed 6 bases from V and 4 bases from J, with 19 bases in between. Germline V gene lookup returns CDR1 SNHLY and CDR2 FYNNEI. The CDR3 loop spans 16 amino acids. The CDR3 loop reads CASREGDRVIKNIQYF. CDR3 sequence (DNA): TGTGCCAGCAGGGAGGGAGACAGGGTGATAAAAAACATTCAGTACTTC.

This rearrangement joins TRBV7-3 to TRBJ2-2; no definite D call. The V gene lost 5 bases and the J gene lost 5 bases, with 9 bases spanning the gap. The V gene's germline CDR1 is SGHTA and CDR2 FQGTGA. This CDR3 is built from 13 residues. Here the CDR3 reads CASSIEGTGELFF. In DNA form, the CDR3 reads TGTGCCAGCAGCATCGAAGGTACCGGGGAGCTGTTTTTT.

This sequence joins TRBV7-9 and TRBJ2-7; no definite D call. V lost 5 bases and J 6 bases, leaving 11 bases between the germline ends. From germline, CDR1 is SEHNR and CDR2 FQNEAQ (reference sequence). The CDR3 has 12 residues. DNA of the CDR3: TGTGCCAGCAGCCCCCGGTTTGGCGAGCAGTACTTC. Translating gives CASSPRFGEQYF.

The V call is TRBV12-5, the J call TRBJ1-1; no clear D. V lost 1 base to trimming and J lost 5 bases, with 8 bases between them. This CDR3 has 13 amino acids. Germline CDR1 LGHNT, CDR2 FRNRAP. The CDR3 loop reads CASGLGTRTEAFF. CDR3 nucleotide sequence: TGTGCTAGTGGTTTGGGGACTCGGACTGAAGCTTTCTTT.

The chain is built from TRBV28 and TRBJ1-2, with D perhaps TRBD1 (5 bases). This CDR3 has 12 amino acids. Trimming pared 5 bases from V and 3 bases from J, leaving 7 bases between. CDR1 is MDHEN, CDR2 SYDVKM, per germline. The CDR3 here is CASSPGYYGYTF. The CDR3 coding sequence is TGTGCCAGCAGTCCAGGGTACTATGGCTACACCTTC.

The chain links TRBV20-1 to TRBJ2-3; the match to TRBD2 covers 9 bases. The CDR3 runs 12 residues. After removal of 6 bases from V and 5 bases from J, the junction contained 3 bases not matched to a gene. Germline CDR1 and CDR2: DFQATT and SNEGSKA (reference sequence). DNA for the CDR3: TGCAGTGCCAGTAGCGGGAGAGATACGCAGTATTTT. As protein: CSASSGRDTQYF.

This clone has only one observation. CDR3 sequence reads: CASSLGDRGYEQYF. CDR3 in DNA: TGTGCCAGCAGCTTAGGGGACAGGGGCTACGAGCAGTACTTC. The chain recombines TRBV11-2 with TRBJ2-7, with 10 bases matching TRBD1. The junction had 0 bases not matched to a gene; V was cut back by 1 base and J by 3 bases. Germline loops: CDR1 SGHAT, CDR2 FQNNGV. CDR3 size: 14 residues.

J is TRBJ2-7 and V is TRBV24-1; 9 bases are a match to TRBD1. CDR3 length: 16 amino acids. V gave up 8 bases and J gave up 1 base; unmatched junction bases: 11. The germline V gene has CDR1 KGHDR and CDR2 SFDVKD. CDR3 nucleotide sequence: TGTGCCACCACGCCCCCGGGACAGGGTTTATCCTACGAGCAGTACTTC. This encodes CATTPPGQGLSYEQYF.

The rearrangement uses TRBV12-3 or TRBV12-4 and TRBJ2-1; D not resolved. The CDR3 sequence is 13 residues long. The V end was cut by 2 bases, the J end by 7 bases, with 9 bases between. CDR3 nucleotide sequence: TGTGCCAGCAGTTTACTCAGGTCTAATGAGCAGTTCTTC. Translating it yields CASSLLRSNEQFF.

The V gene is TRBV28, the J gene TRBJ1-1; D call uncertain. Trimming cost V 6 bases and J 4 bases, with 9 bases left between them. Germline loops: CDR1 MDHEN, CDR2 SYDVKM. This CDR3 spans 12 amino acids. In DNA, the CDR3 is TGTGCCAGCAGCAAGGGAAGCACTGAAGCTTTCTTT. As protein: CASSKGSTEAFF.

J is TRBJ1-1 and V is TRBV2; D unresolved. This CDR3 comprises 12 residues. Germline V gene data show CDR1 as SNHLY and CDR2 as FYNNEI. V was cut by 1 base and J by 13 bases, with 13 bases left in between. CDR3 coding DNA: TGTGCCAGCAGTGAAGAAGGCAGAACCTATTTCTTT. Residues: CASSEEGRTYFF. The complete variable domain, with remaining parts taken from reference TRBV2 and TRBJ1-1, reads EPEVTQTPSHQVTQMGQEVILRCVPISNHLYFYWYRQILGQKVEFLVSFYNNEISEKSEIFDDQFSVERPDGSNFTLKIRSTKLEDSAMYFCASSEEGRTYFFGQGTRLTVV.

J is TRBJ2-7 and V is TRBV18; 10 positions match TRBD2. CDR3 length: 17 residues. V was pared by 0 bases and J by 0 bases, with 5 bases of the junction left unmatched. Germline values: CDR1 KGHSH, CDR2 LQKENI. The CDR3 DNA follows: TGTGCCAGCTCACCACCGGGACTAGCGCCGAGCTCCTACGAGCAGTACTTC. It yields the protein CASSPPGLAPSSYEQYF.

The genes are TRBV5-5 and TRBJ1-2; a weak D match, TRBD1 (6 bases). This CDR3 has 15 amino acids. V was pared by 4 bases and J by 2 bases, with 15 bases between. Germline-derived CDR1 and CDR2 are SGHKS and YYEKEE (reference sequence). CDR3 loop: CASSPPGAINYGYTF. The CDR3, as DNA: TGTGCCAGCAGCCCTCCGGGGGCGATAAACTATGGCTACACCTTC.

The CDR3, as DNA: TGTGCCAGCCGGGAAGGGAAGCAGCCCCAGCATTTT. Translating gives CASREGKQPQHF. The rearrangement joins TRBV28 to TRBJ1-5; no firm D call. The CDR3 contains 12 residues. Deletions cut 8 bases from V and 7 bases from J, with 12 bases between. CDR1 MDHEN and CDR2 SYDVKM come from the germline V gene.

The chain uses TRBV24-1 and TRBJ1-2, with a weak D call TRBD1 (5 bases). Germline V lookup: CDR1 KGHDR, CDR2 SFDVKD. V lost 5 bases, J lost 7 bases, and 16 bases lay in between. This CDR3 is built from 14 residues. In nucleotides, the CDR3 is TGTGCCACCAGTGCCACAGATGGGGCGTCTGGCTACACCTTC. Translating it yields CATSATDGASGYTF.

The J gene is TRBJ2-6, the V gene TRBV24-1; D ambiguous. The CDR3 is 14 residues long. With 6 bases removed from V and 3 bases from J, the gap between germline ends came to 8 bases. The germline gives CDR1 KGHDR, CDR2 SFDVKD. This CDR3 reads CATSPGVGANVLTF. In nucleotides, the CDR3 is TGTGCCACCAGTCCTGGGGTTGGGGCCAACGTCCTGACTTTC.

The chain carries TRBV27 and TRBJ1-1, with D uncertain. Looked up from germline, CDR1 is MNHEY and CDR2 is SMNVEV (reference sequence). CDR3 length: 14 residues. V lost 6 bases and J 1 base, leaving 12 bases between the germline ends. The CDR3 DNA is TGTGCCAGCAGGCGGGTCCCGGGGAACACTGAAGCTTTCTTT. Its translation: CASRRVPGNTEAFF.

V gene TRBV6-2 or TRBV6-3 combines with J gene TRBJ2-3; D gene unclear. The CDR3 sequence is 15 residues long. Germline assignment: CDR1 MNHEY and CDR2 SVGEGT. With 5 bases removed from V and 0 bases from J, the gap between germline ends came to 12 bases. CDR3 sequence (DNA): TGTGCCAGCAGTAGTATGGTCGGGAGCACAGATACGCAGTATTTT. The encoded protein is CASSSMVGSTDTQYF.

The V gene is TRBV6-6, the J gene TRBJ1-2; 8 nucleotides align to TRBD1. This CDR3 is 17 amino acids long. Trimming removed 7 bases from V and 4 bases from J; junction bases left unmatched: 17. Germline V gives CDR1 MNHNY, CDR2 SVGAGI (reference sequence). CDR3 sequence (DNA): TGTGCCAGCAATCGGGCAGGGCAGACAGGGGCTGGCTATGGCTACACCTTC. It translates to CASNRAGQTGAGYGYTF.

This clone occurred once. The CDR3 here is CASTGGPTDTQYF. CDR3 DNA: TGTGCCAGCACAGGGGGTCCCACAGATACGCAGTATTTT. This chain uses TRBV11-2 with TRBJ2-3, with 7 bases aligning to TRBD1. This CDR3 is built from 13 residues. The trim removed 7 bases at V and 2 bases at J, leaving 3 bases unmatched. Germline V gene sequence: CDR1 SGHAT, CDR2 FQNNGV.

The chain joins TRBV7-9 to TRBJ1-1; D unresolved. Germline assignment: CDR1 SEHNR and CDR2 FQNEAQ (reference sequence). This CDR3 is 14 amino acids long. With 4 bases removed from V and 5 bases from J, the gap between germline ends came to 14 bases. CDR3 in DNA: TGTGCCAGCAGCTCCCTACAGATTAGTACTGAAGCTTTCTTT. This codes for CASSSLQISTEAFF.